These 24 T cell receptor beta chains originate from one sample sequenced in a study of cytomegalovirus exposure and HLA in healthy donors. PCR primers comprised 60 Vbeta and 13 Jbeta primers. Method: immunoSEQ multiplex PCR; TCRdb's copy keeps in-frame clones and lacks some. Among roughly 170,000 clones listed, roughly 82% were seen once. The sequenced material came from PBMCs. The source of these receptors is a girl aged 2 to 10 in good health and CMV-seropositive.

Here the CDR3 reads CASSLAGSDQPQHF. For the CDR3, the DNA is TGTGCCAGCAGTTTAGCGGGGTCGGATCAGCCCCAGCATTTT. J is TRBJ1-5 and V is TRBV28, with D uncertain. The length of the CDR3 is 14 residues. CDR1 is MDHEN and CDR2 is SYDVKM in the germline V gene. Trimming shortened V by 2 bases and J by 5 bases, and 10 bases separated the two germline ends.

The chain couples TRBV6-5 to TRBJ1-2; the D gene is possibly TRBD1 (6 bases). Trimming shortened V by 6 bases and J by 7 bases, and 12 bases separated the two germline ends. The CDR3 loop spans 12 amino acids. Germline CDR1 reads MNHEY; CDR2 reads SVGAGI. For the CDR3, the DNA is TGTGCCAGCAGCCCAGGGGCCTGTGGCTACACCTTC. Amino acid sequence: CASSPGACGYTF.

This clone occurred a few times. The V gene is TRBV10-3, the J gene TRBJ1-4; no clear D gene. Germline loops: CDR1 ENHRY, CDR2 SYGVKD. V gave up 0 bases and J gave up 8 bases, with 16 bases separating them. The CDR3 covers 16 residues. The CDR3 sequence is CAISESRESLGEKLFF. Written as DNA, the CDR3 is TGTGCCATCAGTGAGTCGAGGGAGTCACTGGGGGAAAAACTGTTTTTT.

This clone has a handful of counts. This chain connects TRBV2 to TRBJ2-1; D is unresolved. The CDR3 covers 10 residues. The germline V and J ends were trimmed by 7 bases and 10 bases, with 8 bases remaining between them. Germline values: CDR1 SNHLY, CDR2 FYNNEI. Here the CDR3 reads CASNRNEQFF. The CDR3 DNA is TGTGCCAGCAACAGAAACGAGCAGTTCTTC. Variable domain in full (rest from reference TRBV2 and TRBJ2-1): EPEVTQTPSHQVTQMGQEVILRCVPISNHLYFYWYRQILGQKVEFLVSFYNNEISEKSEIFDDQFSVERPDGSNFTLKIRSTKLEDSAMYFCASNRNEQFFGPGTRLTVL.

CDR3 amino acids: CASRSGQGLPYGYTF. CDR3 DNA sequence: TGTGCCAGCAGGTCGGGACAGGGGTTGCCCTATGGCTACACCTTC. The chain recombines TRBV2 with TRBJ1-2; 10 nucleotides agree with TRBD1. The CDR3 is made up of 15 amino acids. Germline V CDR1 and CDR2: SNHLY, FYNNEI. V dropped 6 bases and J dropped 4; count of bases not matched to a gene: 8.

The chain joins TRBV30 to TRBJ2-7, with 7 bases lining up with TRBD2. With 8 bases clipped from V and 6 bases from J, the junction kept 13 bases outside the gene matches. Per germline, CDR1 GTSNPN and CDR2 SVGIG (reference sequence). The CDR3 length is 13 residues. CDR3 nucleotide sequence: TGTGCCGGAAGGGCTAGCGGAGCCTGCGAGCAGTACTTC. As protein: CAGRASGACEQYF.

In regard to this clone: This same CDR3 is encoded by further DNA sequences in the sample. DNA of the CDR3: TGTGCCAGCAGTTACCGGGGTTACGAGCAGTACTTC. Protein: CASSYRGYEQYF. The V gene is TRBV6-5, the J gene TRBJ2-7; D perhaps matches TRBD2 (5 bases). CDR3 length: 12 residues. From germline, CDR1 is MNHEY and CDR2 SVGAGI. V lost 2 bases and J 4 bases, leaving 6 bases between the germline ends.

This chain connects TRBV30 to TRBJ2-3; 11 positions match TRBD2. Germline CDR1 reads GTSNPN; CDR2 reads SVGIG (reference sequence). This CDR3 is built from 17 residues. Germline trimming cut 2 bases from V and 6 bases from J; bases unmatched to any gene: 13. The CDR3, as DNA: TGTGCCTGGAGTCCCCGACTCCTAGCGGGAGGCCCGGATACGCAGTATTTT. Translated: CAWSPRLLAGGPDTQYF.

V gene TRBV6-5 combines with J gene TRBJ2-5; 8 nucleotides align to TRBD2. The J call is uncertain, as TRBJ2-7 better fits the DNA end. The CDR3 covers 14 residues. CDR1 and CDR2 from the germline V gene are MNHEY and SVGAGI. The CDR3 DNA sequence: TGTGCCAGCAACCGCCCCGGGGGGGGTCACGAGCAGTACTTC. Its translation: CASNRPGGGHEQYF.

CDR3 residues: CATSRDRGRGYTF. For the CDR3, the DNA is TGTGCCACCAGCAGGGACAGGGGGCGAGGCTACACCTTC. This chain links TRBV15 with TRBJ1-2; 11 bases agree with TRBD1. After removal of 3 bases from V and 8 bases from J, the junction contained 2 bases not matched to a gene. Per germline, CDR1 LNHNV and CDR2 YYDKDF (reference sequence). The CDR3 length is 13 residues.

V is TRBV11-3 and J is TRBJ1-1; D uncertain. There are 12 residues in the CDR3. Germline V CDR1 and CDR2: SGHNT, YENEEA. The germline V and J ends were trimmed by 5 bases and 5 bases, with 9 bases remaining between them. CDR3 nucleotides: TGTGCCAGCAGCGGAGGACGGACTGAAGCTTTCTTT. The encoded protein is CASSGGRTEAFF.

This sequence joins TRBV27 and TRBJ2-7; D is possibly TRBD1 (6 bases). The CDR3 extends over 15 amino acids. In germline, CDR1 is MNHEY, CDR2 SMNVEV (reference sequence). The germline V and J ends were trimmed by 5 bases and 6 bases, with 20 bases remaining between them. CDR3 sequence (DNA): TGTGCCAGCAGTCTAAACCCACAAACAGGGTTCGAGCAGTACTTC. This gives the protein CASSLNPQTGFEQYF.

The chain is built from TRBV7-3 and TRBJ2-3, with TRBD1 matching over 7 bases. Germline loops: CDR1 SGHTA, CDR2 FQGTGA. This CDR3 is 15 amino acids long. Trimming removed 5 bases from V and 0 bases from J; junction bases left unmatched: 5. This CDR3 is CASSPTGASTDTQYF. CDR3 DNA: TGTGCCAGCAGCCCAACAGGGGCTAGCACAGATACGCAGTATTTT.

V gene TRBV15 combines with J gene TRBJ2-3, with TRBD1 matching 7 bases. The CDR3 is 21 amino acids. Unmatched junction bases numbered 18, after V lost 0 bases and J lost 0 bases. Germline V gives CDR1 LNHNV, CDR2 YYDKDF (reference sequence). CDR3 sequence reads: CATSRDLGRRWDRPSTDTQYF. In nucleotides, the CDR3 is TGTGCCACCAGCAGAGATCTTGGTCGCCGATGGGACAGACCTAGCACAGATACGCAGTATTTT.

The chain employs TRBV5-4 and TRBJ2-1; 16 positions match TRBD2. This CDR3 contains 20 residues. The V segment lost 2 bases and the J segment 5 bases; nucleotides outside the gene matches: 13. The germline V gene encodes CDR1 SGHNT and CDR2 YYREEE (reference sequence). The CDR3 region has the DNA TGTGCCAGCAGCTTAGACCCGGGACTAGCGGGGGGGCCGTATGACAATGAGCAGTTCTTC. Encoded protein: CASSLDPGLAGGPYDNEQFF.

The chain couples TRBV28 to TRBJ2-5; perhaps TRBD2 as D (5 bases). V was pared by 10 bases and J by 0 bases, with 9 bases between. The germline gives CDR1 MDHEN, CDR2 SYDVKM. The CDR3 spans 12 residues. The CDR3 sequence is CATEGNQETQYF. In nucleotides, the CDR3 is TGTGCCACCGAGGGAAACCAAGAGACCCAGTACTTC.

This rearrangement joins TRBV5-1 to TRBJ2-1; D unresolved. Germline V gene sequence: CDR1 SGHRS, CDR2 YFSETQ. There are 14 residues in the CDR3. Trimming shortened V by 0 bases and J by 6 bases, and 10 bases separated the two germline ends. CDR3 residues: CASSLGPIGNEQFF. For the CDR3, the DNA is TGCGCCAGCAGCTTGGGGCCGATTGGCAATGAGCAGTTCTTC.

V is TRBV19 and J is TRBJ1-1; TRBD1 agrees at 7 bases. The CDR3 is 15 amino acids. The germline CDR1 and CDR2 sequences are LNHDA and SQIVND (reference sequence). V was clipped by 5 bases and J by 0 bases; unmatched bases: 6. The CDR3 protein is CASSGQVWLNTEAFF. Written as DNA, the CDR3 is TGTGCCAGTAGTGGACAGGTCTGGTTGAACACTGAAGCTTTCTTT.

The CDR3 DNA reads TGTGCCAGCAGTGAAGGAGGGGGCACTGAAGCTTTCTTT. The encoded protein is CASSEGGGTEAFF. The genes are TRBV6-1 and TRBJ1-1; TRBD1 might be the D (6 bases). Trimming stripped 1 base from V and 4 bases from J, with 7 bases between. From germline, CDR1 is MNHNS and CDR2 SASEGT. The CDR3 has 13 amino acids.

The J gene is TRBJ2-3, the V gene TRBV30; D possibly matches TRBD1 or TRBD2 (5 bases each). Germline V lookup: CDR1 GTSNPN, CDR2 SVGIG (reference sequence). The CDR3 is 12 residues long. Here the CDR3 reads CAWGLGGDTQYF. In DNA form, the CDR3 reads TGTGCTTGGGGGTTAGGAGGAGATACGCAGTATTTT.

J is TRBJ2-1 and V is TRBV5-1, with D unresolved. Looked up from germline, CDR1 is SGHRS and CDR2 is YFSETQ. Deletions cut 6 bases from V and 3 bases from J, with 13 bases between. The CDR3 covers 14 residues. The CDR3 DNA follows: TGCGCCAGCAAGGCGACCGAGGTCTACAATGAGCAGTTCTTC. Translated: CASKATEVYNEQFF.

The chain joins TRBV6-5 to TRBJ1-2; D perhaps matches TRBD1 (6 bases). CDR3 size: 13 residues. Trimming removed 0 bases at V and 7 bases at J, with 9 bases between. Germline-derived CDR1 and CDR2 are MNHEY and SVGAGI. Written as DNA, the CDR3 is TGTGCCAGCAGTTACTCGAGGGGGGGTGGCTACACCTTC. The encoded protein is CASSYSRGGGYTF.

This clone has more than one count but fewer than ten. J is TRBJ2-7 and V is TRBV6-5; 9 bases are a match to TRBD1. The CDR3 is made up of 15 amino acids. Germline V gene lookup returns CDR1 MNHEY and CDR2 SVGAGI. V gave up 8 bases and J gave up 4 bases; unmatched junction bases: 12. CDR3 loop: CASSLDRGRFYEQYF. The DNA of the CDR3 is TGTGCCAGCTCCCTCGACAGGGGGAGATTTTACGAGCAGTACTTC.

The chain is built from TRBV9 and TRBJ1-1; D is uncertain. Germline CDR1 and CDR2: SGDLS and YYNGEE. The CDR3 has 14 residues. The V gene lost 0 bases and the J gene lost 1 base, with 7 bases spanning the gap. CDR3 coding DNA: TGTGCCAGCAGCGTAGGAGGAAAGAACACTGAAGCTTTCTTT. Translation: CASSVGGKNTEAFF.